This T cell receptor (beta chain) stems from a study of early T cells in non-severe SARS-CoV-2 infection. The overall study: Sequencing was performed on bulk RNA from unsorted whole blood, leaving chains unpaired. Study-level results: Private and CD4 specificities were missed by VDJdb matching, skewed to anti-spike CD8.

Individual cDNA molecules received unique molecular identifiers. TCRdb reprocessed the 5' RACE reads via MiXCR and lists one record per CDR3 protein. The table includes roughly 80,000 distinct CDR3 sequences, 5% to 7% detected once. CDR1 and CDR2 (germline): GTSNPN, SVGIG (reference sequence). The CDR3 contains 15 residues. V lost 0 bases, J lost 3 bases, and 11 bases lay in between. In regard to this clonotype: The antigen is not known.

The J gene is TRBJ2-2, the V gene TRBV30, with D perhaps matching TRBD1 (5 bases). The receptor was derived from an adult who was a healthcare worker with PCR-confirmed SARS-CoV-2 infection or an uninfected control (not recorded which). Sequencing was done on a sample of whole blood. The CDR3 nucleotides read TGTGCCTGGAGTGTAGGGCAGGGTTACACCGGGGAGCTGTTTTTT. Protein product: CAWSVGQGYTGELFF.